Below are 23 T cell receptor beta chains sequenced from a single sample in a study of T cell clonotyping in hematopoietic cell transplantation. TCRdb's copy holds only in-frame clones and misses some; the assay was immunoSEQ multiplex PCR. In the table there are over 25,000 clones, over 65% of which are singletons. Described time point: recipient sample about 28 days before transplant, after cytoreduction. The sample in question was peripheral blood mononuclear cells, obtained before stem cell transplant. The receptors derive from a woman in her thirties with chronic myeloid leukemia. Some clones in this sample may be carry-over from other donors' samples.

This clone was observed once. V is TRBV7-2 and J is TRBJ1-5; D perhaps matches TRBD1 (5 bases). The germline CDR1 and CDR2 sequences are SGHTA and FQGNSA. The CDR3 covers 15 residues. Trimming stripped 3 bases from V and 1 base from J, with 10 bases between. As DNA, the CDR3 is TGTGCCAGCAGCTTTACCGGGGGAAGCAATCAGCCCCAGCATTTT. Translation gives CASSFTGGSNQPQHF. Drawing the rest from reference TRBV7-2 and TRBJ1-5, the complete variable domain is GAGVSQSPSNKVTEKGKDVELRCDPISGHTALYWYRQSLGQGLEFLIYFQGNSAPDKSGLPSDRFSAERTGGSVSTLTIQRTQQEDSAVYLCASSFTGGSNQPQHFGDGTRLSIL.

This CDR3 is CASSSTGYGYTF. In nucleotides, the CDR3 is TGTGCCAGCAGCTCGACAGGGTATGGCTACACCTTC. This chain links TRBV7-9 with TRBJ1-2, with 7 bases identical to TRBD1. V was clipped by 4 bases and J by 5 bases; unmatched bases: 1. This CDR3 has 12 amino acids. The V gene's germline CDR1 is SEHNR and CDR2 FQNEAQ (reference sequence).

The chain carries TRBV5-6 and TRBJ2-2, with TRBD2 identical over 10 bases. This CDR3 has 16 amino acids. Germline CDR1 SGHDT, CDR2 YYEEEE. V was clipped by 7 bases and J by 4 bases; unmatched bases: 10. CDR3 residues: CASGTGLAHTTGELFF. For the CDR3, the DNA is TGTGCCAGCGGGACGGGACTAGCGCATACCACCGGGGAGCTGTTTTTT.

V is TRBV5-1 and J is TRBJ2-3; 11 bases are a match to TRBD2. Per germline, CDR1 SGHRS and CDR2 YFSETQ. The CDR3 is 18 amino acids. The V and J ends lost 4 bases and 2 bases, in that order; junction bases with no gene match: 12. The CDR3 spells CASSQGTSGSRNTDTQYF. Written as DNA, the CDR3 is TGCGCCAGCAGCCAAGGGACTAGCGGTTCGAGAAACACAGATACGCAGTATTTT.

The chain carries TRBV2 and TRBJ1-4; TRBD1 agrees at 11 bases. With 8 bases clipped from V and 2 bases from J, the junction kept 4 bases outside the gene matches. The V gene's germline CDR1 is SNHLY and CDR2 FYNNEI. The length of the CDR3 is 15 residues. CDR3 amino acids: CASRDRGSTNEKLFF. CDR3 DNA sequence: TGTGCCAGCCGGGACAGGGGGTCGACTAATGAAAAACTGTTTTTT.

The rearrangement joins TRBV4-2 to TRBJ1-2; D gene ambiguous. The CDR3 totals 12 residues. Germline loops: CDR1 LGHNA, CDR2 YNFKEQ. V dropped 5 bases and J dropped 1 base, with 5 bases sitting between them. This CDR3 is CASSNNNYGYTF. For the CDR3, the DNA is TGTGCCAGCAGCAACAATAACTATGGCTACACCTTC.

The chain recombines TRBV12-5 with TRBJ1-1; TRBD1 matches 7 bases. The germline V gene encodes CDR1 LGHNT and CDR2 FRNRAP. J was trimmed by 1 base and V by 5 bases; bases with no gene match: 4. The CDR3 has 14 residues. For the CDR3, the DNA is TGTGCTAGTGGTCCTCAGGGGGGGAACACTGAAGCTTTCTTT. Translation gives CASGPQGGNTEAFF.

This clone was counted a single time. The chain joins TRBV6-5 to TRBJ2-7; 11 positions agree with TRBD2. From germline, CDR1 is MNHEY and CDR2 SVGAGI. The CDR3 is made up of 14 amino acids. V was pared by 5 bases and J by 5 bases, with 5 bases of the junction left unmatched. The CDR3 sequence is CASSVTSGGHEQYV. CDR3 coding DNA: TGTGCCAGCAGTGTTACTAGCGGGGGTCACGAGCAGTACGTC.

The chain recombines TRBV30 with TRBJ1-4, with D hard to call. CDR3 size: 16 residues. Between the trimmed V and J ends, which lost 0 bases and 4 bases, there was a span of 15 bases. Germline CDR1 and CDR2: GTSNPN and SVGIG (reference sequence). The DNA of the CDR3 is TGTGCCTGGAGTGTACGGGGTCATGAGGGTAATGAAAAACTGTTTTTT. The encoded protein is CAWSVRGHEGNEKLFF.

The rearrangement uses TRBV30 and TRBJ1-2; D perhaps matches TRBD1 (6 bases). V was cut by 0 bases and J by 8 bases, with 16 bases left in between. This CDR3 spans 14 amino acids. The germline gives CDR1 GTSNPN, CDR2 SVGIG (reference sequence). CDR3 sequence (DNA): TGTGCCTGGAGTGTAAAGTTCGCGGACAGCGGCTACACCTTC. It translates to CAWSVKFADSGYTF.

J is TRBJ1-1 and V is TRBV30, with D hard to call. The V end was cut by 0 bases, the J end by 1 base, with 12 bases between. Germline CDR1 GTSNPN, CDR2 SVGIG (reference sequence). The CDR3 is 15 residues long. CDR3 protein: CAWSVRSGWNTEAFF. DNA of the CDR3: TGTGCCTGGAGTGTACGATCGGGGTGGAACACTGAAGCTTTCTTT.

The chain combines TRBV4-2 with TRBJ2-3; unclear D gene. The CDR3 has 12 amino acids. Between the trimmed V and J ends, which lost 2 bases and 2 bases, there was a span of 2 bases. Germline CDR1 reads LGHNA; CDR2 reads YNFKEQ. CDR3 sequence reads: CASSQSTDTQYF. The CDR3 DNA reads TGTGCCAGCAGCCAATCCACAGATACGCAGTATTTT.

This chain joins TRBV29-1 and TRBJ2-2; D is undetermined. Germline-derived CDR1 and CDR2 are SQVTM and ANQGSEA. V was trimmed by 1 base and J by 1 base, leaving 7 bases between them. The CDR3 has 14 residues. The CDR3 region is CSVEVPQNTGELFF. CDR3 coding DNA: TGCAGCGTTGAAGTGCCGCAGAACACCGGGGAGCTGTTTTTT.

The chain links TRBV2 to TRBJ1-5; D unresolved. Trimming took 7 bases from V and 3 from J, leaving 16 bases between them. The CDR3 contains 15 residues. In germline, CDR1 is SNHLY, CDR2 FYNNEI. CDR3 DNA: TGTGCCAGCACGTCCTCGGGATTTTTCAATCAGCCCCAGCATTTT. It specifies CASTSSGFFNQPQHF. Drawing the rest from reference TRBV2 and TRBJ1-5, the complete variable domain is EPEVTQTPSHQVTQMGQEVILRCVPISNHLYFYWYRQILGQKVEFLVSFYNNEISEKSEIFDDQFSVERPDGSNFTLKIRSTKLEDSAMYFCASTSSGFFNQPQHFGDGTRLSIL.

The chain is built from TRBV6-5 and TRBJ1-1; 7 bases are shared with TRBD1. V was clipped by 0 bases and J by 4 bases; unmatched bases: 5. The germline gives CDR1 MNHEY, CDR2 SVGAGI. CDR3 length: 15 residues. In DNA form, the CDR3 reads TGTGCCAGCAGTTACTCAGGACAGGTTGGCACTGAAGCTTTCTTT. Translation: CASSYSGQVGTEAFF.

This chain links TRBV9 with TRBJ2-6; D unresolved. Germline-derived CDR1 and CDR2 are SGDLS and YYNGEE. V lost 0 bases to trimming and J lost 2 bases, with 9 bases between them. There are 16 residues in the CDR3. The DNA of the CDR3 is TGTGCCAGCAGCGTAGCTCGGGTTACTGGGGCCAACGTCCTGACTTTC. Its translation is CASSVARVTGANVLTF.

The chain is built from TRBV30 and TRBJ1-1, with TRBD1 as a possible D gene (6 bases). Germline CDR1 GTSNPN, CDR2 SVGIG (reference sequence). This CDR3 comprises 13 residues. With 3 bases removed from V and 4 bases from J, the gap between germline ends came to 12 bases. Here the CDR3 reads CAWSRGWGTEAFF. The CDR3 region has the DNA TGTGCCTGGAGCAGGGGATGGGGCACTGAAGCTTTCTTT. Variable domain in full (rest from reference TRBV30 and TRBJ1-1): SQTIHQWPATLVQPVGSPLSLECTVEGTSNPNLYWYRQAAGRGLQLLFYSVGIGQISSEVPQNLSASRPQDRQFILSSKKLLLSDSGFYLCAWSRGWGTEAFFGQGTRLTVV.

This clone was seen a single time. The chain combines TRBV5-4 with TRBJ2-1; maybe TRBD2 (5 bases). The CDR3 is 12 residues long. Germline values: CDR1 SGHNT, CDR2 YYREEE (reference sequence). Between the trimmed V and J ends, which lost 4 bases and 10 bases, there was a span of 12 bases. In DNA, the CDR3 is TGTGCCAGCAGCGCCGACTACTCCGAGCAGTTCTTC. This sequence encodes CASSADYSEQFF.

CDR3: CASSQDQTRSVFF. The CDR3 nucleotides read TGCGCCAGCAGCCAAGATCAGACACGATCCGTTTTCTTT. The rearrangement joins TRBV4-1 to TRBJ1-1; D not certain. With 0 bases removed from V and 13 bases from J, the gap between germline ends came to 15 bases. Germline CDR1 and CDR2: MGHRA and YSYEKL. CDR3 size: 13 residues.

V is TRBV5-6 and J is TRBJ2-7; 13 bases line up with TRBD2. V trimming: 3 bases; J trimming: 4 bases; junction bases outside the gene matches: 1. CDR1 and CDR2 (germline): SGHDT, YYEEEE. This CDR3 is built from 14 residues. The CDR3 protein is CASSWTSGSYEQYV. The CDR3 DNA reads TGTGCCAGCAGCTGGACTAGCGGGAGTTACGAGCAGTACGTC.

CDR3 sequence: CASSSSDRGNGYTF. The DNA for the CDR3 is TGTGCCAGCAGCTCTTCCGACAGGGGGAATGGCTACACCTTC. V gene TRBV28 combines with J gene TRBJ1-2; 9 bases align to TRBD1. This CDR3 is 14 amino acids long. Trimming at V came to 6 bases and at J to 6 bases, leaving 8 bases not matched to a gene. Germline loops: CDR1 MDHEN, CDR2 SYDVKM.

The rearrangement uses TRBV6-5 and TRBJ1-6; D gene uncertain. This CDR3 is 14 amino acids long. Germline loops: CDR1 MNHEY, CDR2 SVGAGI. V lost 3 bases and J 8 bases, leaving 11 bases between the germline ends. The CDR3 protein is CASSYEGPHSPLHF. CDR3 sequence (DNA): TGTGCCAGCAGTTATGAAGGGCCCCATTCACCCCTCCACTTT.

The CDR3 nucleotides read TGTGCCAGCAGCTTTTTGAACACTGAAGCTTTCTTT. Translated, it gives CASSFLNTEAFF. The gene calls are TRBV7-2 and TRBJ1-1; D gene uncertain. Trimming left V 3 bases short and J 0 bases short, with 2 bases between. This CDR3 is built from 12 residues. Germline CDR1 reads SGHTA; CDR2 reads FQGNSA.